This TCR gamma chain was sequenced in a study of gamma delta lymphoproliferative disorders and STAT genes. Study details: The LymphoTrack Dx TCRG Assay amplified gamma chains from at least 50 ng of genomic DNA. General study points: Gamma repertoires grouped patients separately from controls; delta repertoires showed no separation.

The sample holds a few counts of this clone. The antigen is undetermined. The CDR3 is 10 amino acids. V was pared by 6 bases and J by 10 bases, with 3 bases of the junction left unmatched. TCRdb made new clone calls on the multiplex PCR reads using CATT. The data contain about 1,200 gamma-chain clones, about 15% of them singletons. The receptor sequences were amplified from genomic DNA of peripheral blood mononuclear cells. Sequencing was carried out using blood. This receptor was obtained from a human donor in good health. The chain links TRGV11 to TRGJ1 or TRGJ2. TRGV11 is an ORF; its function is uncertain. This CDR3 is CACWILKKLF. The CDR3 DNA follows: TGTGCCTGCTGGATTCTGAAGAAACTCTTT.